A selection of T cell receptor beta chains follows, all from one sample in a study of cytomegalovirus exposure and HLA in healthy donors. Assay used: immunoSEQ multiplex PCR; TCRdb lists only in-frame clones, some missing. The sample carries 140,000 to 150,000 clones, about 10% recorded once. Sequencing was done on a sample of PBMCs. These receptors were collected from a middle-aged man in good health and CMV-seronegative. The CDR3 runs from the conserved cysteine through the conserved F or W. The order of the fields is clone size, V gene, D gene, J gene, CDR3 DNA, CDR3 protein. D genes are given only for firm matches. Only part of the rows carry a size: once, few, many, or a class if the clone is expanded.

few	TRBV6-6	TRBD1	TRBJ1-6	TGTGCCAGCAGTACCGGGACAGATAATTCACCCCTCCACTTT	CASSTGTDNSPLHF
NA	TRBV10-1	NA	TRBJ1-2	TGCGCCAGCAGTCCGACGGGGAACTATGGCTACACCTTC	CASSPTGNYGYTF
few	TRBV5-1	TRBD1	TRBJ2-1	TGCGCCAGCAGCTCTCCCCGGGACAGGGGGTACAATGAGCAGTTCTTC	CASSSPRDRGYNEQFF
few	TRBV14	NA	TRBJ1-1	TGTGCCAGCAGCCCGCGATCGAGCACTGAAGCTTTCTTT	CASSPRSSTEAFF
NA	TRBV6-4	NA	TRBJ1-1	TGTGCCAGCAGTGAACAGGGTCCCACTGAAGCTTTCTTT	CASSEQGPTEAFF
few	TRBV7-9	NA	TRBJ2-7	TGTGCCAGCAGCCTTTTCCCCTACGAGCAGTACTTC	CASSLFPYEQYF
NA	TRBV30	TRBD1	TRBJ1-5	TGTGCCTGGAGTGGGGACAGGGAGGATCAGCCCCAGCATTTT	CAWSGDREDQPQHF
NA	TRBV5-4	NA	TRBJ1-1	TGTGCCAGCACGATGCCCGGGAGAAAGAACACTGAAGCTTTCTTT	CASTMPGRKNTEAFF
many	TRBV10-3	NA	TRBJ2-7	TGTGCCTGTATGGCAGGATCCTACGAGCAGTACTTC	CACMAGSYEQYF
few	TRBV10-1	TRBD2	TRBJ2-1	TGCGCCAGCAGTGAGTCGGGACTAGCGTTGAATGAGCAGTTCTTC	CASSESGLALNEQFF
NA	TRBV28	NA	TRBJ1-1	TGTGCCAGCAGGGGGGCCATGAACACTGAAGCTTTCTTT	CASRGAMNTEAFF
few	TRBV7-3	NA	TRBJ2-1	TGTGCCAGCAGCGCGCGGGGTAGCTCCTACAATGAGCAGTTCTTC	CASSARGSSYNEQFF
NA	TRBV5-8	NA	TRBJ1-5	TGTGCCAGCAGCTTGGTAGCTCAGCCCCAGCATTTT	CASSLVAQPQHF
few	TRBV23-1	NA	TRBJ2-6	TGCGCCAGCAGCCCGAGGGGGGGGAGGTCTGGGGCCAACGTCCTGACTTTC	CASSPRGGRSGANVLTF
NA	TRBV7-2	TRBD1	TRBJ1-4	TGTGCCAGCAGCTCGGACAGGGGGAGGAAACTGTTTTTT	CASSSDRGRKLFF
NA	TRBV15	NA	TRBJ2-5	TGTGCCACCAGCAGAGACCCAGGGGTCTGGTACTTC	CATSRDPGVWYF
few	TRBV6-1	NA	TRBJ2-1	TGTGCCAGTACCTCGGGGGAATGGGATGAGCAGTTCTTC	CASTSGEWDEQFF
few	TRBV7-8	NA	TRBJ2-7	TGTGCCAGCAGCTTAGGACGGGACTACGAGCAGTACTTC	CASSLGRDYEQYF
NA	TRBV5-1	NA	TRBJ2-2	TGCGCCAGCAGCTCAAGCTTCGGCGGTGCCAAAAACACCGGGGAGCTGTTTTTT	CASSSSFGGAKNTGELFF
few	TRBV5-4	NA	TRBJ1-6	TGTGCCAGCAGCTTCGGGGGACTTTATTCACCCCTCCACTTT	CASSFGGLYSPLHF
NA	TRBV10-3	TRBD1	TRBJ2-7	TGTGCCATCAGTGAGTCGACAGGGGTACACGAGCAGTACTTC	CAISESTGVHEQYF
few	TRBV7-8	TRBD1	TRBJ1-5	TGTGCCAGCAGCCAACAGGGGCCCAATCAGCCCCAGCATTTT	CASSQQGPNQPQHF
NA	TRBV4-1	TRBD1	TRBJ1-2	TGCGCCAGCAGCACAGGACAGGGGTCAGACTATGGCTACACCTTC	CASSTGQGSDYGYTF
NA	TRBV27	NA	TRBJ1-4	TGTGCCAGCAGTTTTTGGAGAACTAATGAAAAACTGTTTTTT	CASSFWRTNEKLFF
NA	TRBV7-6	TRBD1	TRBJ2-7	TGTGCCAGCAGCTTGGACAGGGGGGCCTACGAGCAGTACTTC	CASSLDRGAYEQYF
NA	TRBV18	TRBD1	TRBJ1-5	TGTGCCAGCTCACCCCAGACAGGGTACGGCAATCAGCCCCAGCATTTT	CASSPQTGYGNQPQHF
few	TRBV7-9	NA	TRBJ1-1	TGTGCCAGCAGCCAAGGCGGGGTAAGGGCTGAAGCTTTCTTT	CASSQGGVRAEAFF
NA	TRBV7-2	TRBD1	TRBJ2-2	TGTGCCAGCAGCTACGACAGGGGGAACACCGGGGAGCTGTTTTTT	CASSYDRGNTGELFF
NA	TRBV2	TRBD2	TRBJ2-7	TGTGCCAGCAGTGCCGGACTAGCGGGAGACTCCTACGAGCAGTACTTC	CASSAGLAGDSYEQYF
NA	TRBV4-1	NA	TRBJ2-1	TGCGCCAGCAGCTCCGCAGTGGATGAGCAGTTCTTC	CASSSAVDEQFF
NA	TRBV5-1	TRBD1	TRBJ1-2	TGCGCCAGCAGCTTGGACTTGGACAGGACTAACTATGGCTACACCTTC	CASSLDLDRTNYGYTF
few	TRBV6-1	NA	TRBJ1-5	TGTGCCAGCAGTGAAGCGCTTCAGGTCCAGGGCCCCGAGCCCCAGCATTTT	CASSEALQVQGPEPQHF
few	TRBV7-9	TRBD2	TRBJ2-1	TGTGCCAGCAGCTTAACTAGCGGGAGGGCCGATGAGCAGTTCTTC	CASSLTSGRADEQFF
few	TRBV9	TRBD1	TRBJ2-3	TGTGCCAGCAGCGTCGTCGGGGGACAGGGGGGGCCAGATACGCAGTATTTT	CASSVVGGQGGPDTQYF
NA	TRBV4-1	TRBD1	TRBJ2-1	TGCGCCAGCAGCCTCCGGGACAGGGGGAACAATGAGCAGTTCTTC	CASSLRDRGNNEQFF
once	TRBV28	NA	TRBJ1-5	TGTGCCAGTATGAGGGACACCAATGGTGGCAATCAGCCCCAGCATTTT	CASMRDTNGGNQPQHF
NA	TRBV6-1	TRBD2	TRBJ2-7	TGTGCCAGCAGTGAAGTCGGGACTAGCGGGAGTTACGAGCAGTACTTC	CASSEVGTSGSYEQYF
NA	TRBV19	NA	TRBJ1-4	TGTGCCAGCGGGGGGACGGGTCGGGGAAAACTGTTTTTT	CASGGTGRGKLFF
NA	TRBV2	NA	TRBJ1-2	TGTGCCAGCAGCTCCCGCTTGCAGGGGAACTATGGCTACACCTTC	CASSSRLQGNYGYTF
few	TRBV7-9	NA	TRBJ1-3	TGTGCCAGCAGCTTAATCCAGGCTGGAAACACCATATATTTT	CASSLIQAGNTIYF
few	TRBV30	TRBD1	TRBJ2-7	TGTGCCTGGAGCGCGGACAGGGGGCGCGAGCAGTACTTC	CAWSADRGREQYF
NA	TRBV10-3	TRBD2	TRBJ2-5	TGTGCCTCCGGAGCGGGGCGGGGAGAGACCCAGTACTTC	CASGAGRGETQYF
few	TRBV19	NA	TRBJ2-3	TGTGCCAGTAGTCCCACCGGGACTCCACCTAGCACAGATACGCAGTATTTT	CASSPTGTPPSTDTQYF
NA	TRBV27	NA	TRBJ1-1	TGTGCCAGCAGCCGACAGGAATTGAACACTGAAGCTTTCTTT	CASSRQELNTEAFF
few	TRBV10-2	TRBD2	TRBJ2-5	TGCGCCAGCAGTGAGTGGATAGCGGGGGGTGAGACCCAGTACTTC	CASSEWIAGGETQYF
few	TRBV2	NA	TRBJ1-1	TGTGCCAGCGTCAGGGAAGTGGGGATAACCAAGAAGGGGGCTTTCTTT	CASVREVGITKKGAFF
NA	TRBV11-2	TRBD2	TRBJ2-7	TGTGCCAGCAGCTTAGACCTCCGCGGGGGGCCGAAGTACTTC	CASSLDLRGGPKYF
NA	TRBV2	NA	TRBJ1-5	TGTGCCAGCAGTCGAACAGCTTCCGGACAGCCCCAGCATTTT	CASSRTASGQPQHF
NA	TRBV5-1	NA	TRBJ1-5	TGCGCCAGCAGCTTGCGGGGCAATCAGCCCCAGCATTTT	CASSLRGNQPQHF
few	TRBV6-6	NA	TRBJ1-5	TGTGCCAGCAGCCAGAAACCCAATCAGCCCCAGCATTTT	CASSQKPNQPQHF
NA	TRBV5-5	TRBD1	TRBJ1-5	TGTGCCAGCAGCTTGGGGGGGACAGGGGTCGTTAGCAATCAGCCCCAGCATTTT	CASSLGGTGVVSNQPQHF
many	TRBV4-1	NA	TRBJ1-2	TGCGCCAGCAGCCAGGACCCGAATGCGGGTGGCTACACCTTC	CASSQDPNAGGYTF
few	TRBV9	TRBD2	TRBJ2-2	TGTGCCAGCAGCGTAGGCGGGGGCGGGAGGGCCTCCGGGGAGCTGTTTTTT	CASSVGGGGRASGELFF
few	TRBV6-4	NA	TRBJ1-1	TGTGCCAGCAGCCCCCTGGGTGGAGTGAACACTGAAGCTTTCTTT	CASSPLGGVNTEAFF
NA	TRBV2	TRBD1	TRBJ2-5	TGTGCCAGCAGGACAGGGGGCTACGAGACCCAGTACTTC	CASRTGGYETQYF
NA	TRBV6-4	TRBD1	TRBJ2-1	TGTGCCAGCAGTAAGACAGGGGTTCGCTACAATGAGCAGTTCTTC	CASSKTGVRYNEQFF